This entry lists 21 T cell receptor beta chains sequenced from one sample in a study of PD-L1 blockade in urothelial cancer. Noted time point: pretreatment peripheral blood. Produced via immunoSEQ multiplex PCR; TCRdb's table is partial and in-frame only. The sample comprises just under 40,000 clones, 90% to 95% of which are singletons, and over 9% rests with the top ten. The starting material was PBMCs, obtained around atezolizumab (anti-PD-L1) treatment. These receptors came from a woman aged 55-75 years with urothelial cancer.

This chain links TRBV5-4 with TRBJ1-1; D may be TRBD1 (5 bases). This CDR3 spans 17 amino acids. CDR1 and CDR2 from the germline V gene are SGHNT and YYREEE (reference sequence). The V end lost 1 base, the J end lost 3 bases, and 19 bases lay between the germline ends. The chain's CDR3 is CASSLTRWGSGDTEAFF. CDR3 nucleotides: TGTGCCAGCAGCTTGACGCGGTGGGGCAGCGGGGACACTGAAGCTTTCTTT.

The V call is TRBV28, the J call TRBJ1-1; D may be TRBD1 (6 bases). Germline-derived CDR1 and CDR2 are MDHEN and SYDVKM. V was shortened by 6 bases and J by 8 bases, with 19 bases between the two germline ends. The CDR3 totals 14 residues. In DNA, the CDR3 is TGTGCCAGCAGCCTCCAGAGGGGGAATTTCGAAGCTTTCTTT. It specifies CASSLQRGNFEAFF.

J is TRBJ2-2 and V is TRBV29-1; TRBD1 matches at 7 bases. Germline trimming cut 4 bases from V and 6 bases from J; bases unmatched to any gene: 5. From germline, CDR1 is SQVTM and CDR2 ANQGSEA. There are 13 residues in the CDR3. Written as DNA, the CDR3 is TGCAGCGTTGGGTGGCAGGGGGCCGGGGAGCTGTTTTTT. Its protein product is CSVGWQGAGELFF.

The chain has TRBV28 and TRBJ2-7; D is possibly TRBD2 (6 bases). Germline CDR1 and CDR2: MDHEN and SYDVKM. Trimming shortened V by 8 bases and J by 3 bases, and 20 bases separated the two germline ends. CDR3 length: 15 amino acids. CDR3 region: CASPPSGTRNYEQYF. The CDR3 DNA reads as TGTGCCAGCCCGCCTTCCGGGACTCGCAACTACGAGCAGTACTTC.

The V call is TRBV5-1, the J call TRBJ2-3, with a tentative D call TRBD2 (6 bases). The CDR3 length is 15 residues. Trimming pared 4 bases from V and 1 base from J, leaving 13 bases between. CDR1 and CDR2 (germline): SGHRS, YFSETQ. The CDR3, as DNA: TGCGCCAGCAGCAGGGGACTTCCACGCACAGATACGCAGTATTTT. Translated, it gives CASSRGLPRTDTQYF.

This clone occurred once. This chain connects TRBV4-1 to TRBJ2-7, with a weak D call TRBD1 (6 bases). The germline CDR1 and CDR2 sequences are MGHRA and YSYEKL. CDR3 length equals 17 residues. Trimming pared 1 base from V and 2 bases from J, leaving 18 bases between. CDR3 in amino acids: CASSQADSGTRTYEQYF. The CDR3 DNA is TGCGCCAGCAGCCAAGCCGACTCCGGGACAAGGACCTACGAGCAGTACTTC.

V gene TRBV5-5 combines with J gene TRBJ1-1; weak D call: TRBD1 (6 bases). The CDR3 extends over 12 amino acids. The V gene lost 3 bases and the J gene lost 8 bases, with 11 bases spanning the gap. From germline, CDR1 is SGHKS and CDR2 YYEKEE (reference sequence). CDR3 in DNA: TGTGCCAGCAGCTGGGGGCTTTCAGAAGCTTTCTTT. Protein product: CASSWGLSEAFF. The variable domain in full, completed from reference TRBV5-5 and TRBJ1-1, reads DAGVTQSPTHLIKTRGQQVTLRCSPISGHKSVSWYQQVLGQGPQFIFQYYEKEERGRGNFPDRFSARQFPNYSSELNVNALLLGDSALYLCASSWGLSEAFFGQGTRLTVV.

The V call is TRBV9, the J call TRBJ2-1; D is possibly TRBD2 (6 bases). The CDR3 has 17 amino acids. Germline V CDR1 and CDR2: SGDLS, YYNGEE. Trimming took off 3 bases at V and 0 bases at J, with 16 bases between the two ends. CDR3 nucleotide sequence: TGTGCCAGCAGCGCCCCCCTTAGCGGTAACTCCTACAATGAGCAGTTCTTC. This gives the protein CASSAPLSGNSYNEQFF.

This chain uses TRBV28 with TRBJ1-4; tentatively, D is TRBD1 (6 bases). V gave up 6 bases and J gave up 4 bases, with 18 bases separating them. CDR1 and CDR2 from the germline V gene are MDHEN and SYDVKM. CDR3 length: 16 amino acids. In DNA form, the CDR3 reads TGTGCCAGCAGCCCTTCCGGGGGGGGCCTTAATGAAAAACTGTTTTTT. Its translation: CASSPSGGGLNEKLFF.

The rearrangement uses TRBV5-1 and TRBJ2-7; TRBD2 aligns across 10 bases. V lost 4 bases to trimming and J lost 5 bases; unmatched junction nucleotides: 9. The germline V gene has CDR1 SGHRS and CDR2 YFSETQ. CDR3 length: 15 residues. CDR3 nucleotide sequence: TGCGCCAGCAGCACCAGCGGGAGGGCCGTCCACGAGCAGTACTTC. It is translated as CASSTSGRAVHEQYF.

This chain uses TRBV21-1 with TRBJ2-2; TRBD1 is the table's D call, not checked against the DNA. TRBV21-1 is a pseudogene locus. The CDR3 runs to 18 residues. In nucleotides, the CDR3 is TGTGCCAGCACCACCGAGAGGACAGGGGGTGAAGATACCGGGGAGCTGTTTTTT. Its protein is CASTTERTGGEDTGELFF.

This chain joins TRBV7-2 and TRBJ1-4; D is unresolved. The CDR3 length is 13 residues. CDR1 is SGHTA and CDR2 is FQGNSA in the germline V gene. V shed 0 bases and J shed 8 bases, with 7 bases lying between them. The CDR3 reads CASSLAVREKLFF. The CDR3 DNA reads as TGTGCCAGCAGCTTAGCAGTACGGGAAAAACTGTTTTTT.

This clone was counted a few times. The chain employs TRBV5-1 and TRBJ2-3, with D perhaps matching TRBD1 (6 bases). Trimming removed 4 bases from V and 2 bases from J, with 17 bases in between. Germline V gives CDR1 SGHRS, CDR2 YFSETQ. The CDR3 consists of 16 residues. CDR3 nucleotides: TGCGCCAGCAGCAAAAGGACAGCTCAAGCCACAGATACGCAGTATTTT. Translation gives CASSKRTAQATDTQYF.

The chain has TRBV5-1 and TRBJ2-2; a possible D gene is TRBD2 (5 bases). CDR1 is SGHRS and CDR2 is YFSETQ in the germline V gene. V lost 0 bases and J 1 base, leaving 10 bases between the germline ends. CDR3 length: 16 amino acids. Written as DNA, the CDR3 is TGCGCCAGCAGCTTGGCCGGTGGAGGGAACACCGGGGAGCTGTTTTTT. Translated: CASSLAGGGNTGELFF.

The V call is TRBV7-3, the J call TRBJ2-1, with TRBD1 identical over 9 bases. The CDR3 has 15 amino acids. Losses at the gene ends were 5 bases for V and 4 bases for J; bases not matched to a gene: 6. Germline values: CDR1 SGHTA, CDR2 FQGTGA. CDR3 sequence (DNA): TGTGCCAGCAGCCTGGACAGGGGCCTGTACAATGAGCAGTTCTTC. It codes for CASSLDRGLYNEQFF.

This clone was seen a handful of times. V usage is TRBV27 and J usage is TRBJ1-3; D remains ambiguous. Germline assignment: CDR1 MNHEY and CDR2 SMNVEV (reference sequence). The CDR3 is 15 residues long. V was shortened by 10 bases and J by 0 bases, with 16 bases between the two germline ends. The CDR3 spells CATKREGRSGNTIYF. CDR3 coding DNA: TGTGCCACCAAAAGGGAGGGTCGCTCTGGAAACACCATATATTTT.

This clone was recorded a few times. The chain carries TRBV2 and TRBJ2-2; a weak D match, TRBD2 (6 bases). Germline assignment: CDR1 SNHLY and CDR2 FYNNEI. Trimming took off 6 bases at V and 0 bases at J, with 17 bases between the two ends. CDR3 length equals 17 residues. In DNA form, the CDR3 reads TGTGCCAGCAGCGGAGGGAGCGGCTGGACGAACACCGGGGAGCTGTTTTTT. Translation gives CASSGGSGWTNTGELFF.

The chain combines TRBV6-1 with TRBJ1-2, with 9 bases fitting TRBD1. Germline CDR1 is MNHNS and CDR2 is SASEGT. Trimming took 5 bases from V and 4 from J; bases not matched to a gene: 5. The CDR3 has 14 residues. CDR3 in DNA: TGTGCCAGCAGTATCGGACAGGGGTCCTATGGCTACACCTTC. Encoded protein: CASSIGQGSYGYTF.

The V and J genes are TRBV9 and TRBJ2-7; D is unresolved. The CDR3 covers 16 residues. From germline, CDR1 is SGDLS and CDR2 YYNGEE. The V end lost 2 bases, the J end lost 3 bases, and 18 bases lay between the germline ends. The CDR3 spells CASSVSSSERSYEQYF. CDR3 in DNA: TGTGCCAGCAGCGTTTCATCGTCCGAGCGTAGCTACGAGCAGTACTTC.

This chain uses TRBV7-2 with TRBJ2-7; 12 nucleotides agree with TRBD1. Germline CDR1 reads SGHTA; CDR2 reads FQGNSA. V shed 5 bases, J shed 5 bases, and the junction held 7 bases outside the gene matches. The CDR3 spans 15 residues. The CDR3 protein is CASSRGGTGGHEQYF. CDR3 coding DNA: TGTGCCAGCAGCCGAGGCGGGACAGGGGGCCACGAGCAGTACTTC.

This chain connects TRBV28 to TRBJ1-3; 7 bases map to TRBD1. The CDR3 consists of 13 residues. V was pared by 9 bases and J by 4 bases, with 6 bases of the junction left unmatched. Germline V gene sequence: CDR1 MDHEN, CDR2 SYDVKM. The CDR3 sequence: CASLTGWGNTIYF. Written as DNA, the CDR3 is TGTGCCAGTCTGACAGGGTGGGGAAACACCATATATTTT.